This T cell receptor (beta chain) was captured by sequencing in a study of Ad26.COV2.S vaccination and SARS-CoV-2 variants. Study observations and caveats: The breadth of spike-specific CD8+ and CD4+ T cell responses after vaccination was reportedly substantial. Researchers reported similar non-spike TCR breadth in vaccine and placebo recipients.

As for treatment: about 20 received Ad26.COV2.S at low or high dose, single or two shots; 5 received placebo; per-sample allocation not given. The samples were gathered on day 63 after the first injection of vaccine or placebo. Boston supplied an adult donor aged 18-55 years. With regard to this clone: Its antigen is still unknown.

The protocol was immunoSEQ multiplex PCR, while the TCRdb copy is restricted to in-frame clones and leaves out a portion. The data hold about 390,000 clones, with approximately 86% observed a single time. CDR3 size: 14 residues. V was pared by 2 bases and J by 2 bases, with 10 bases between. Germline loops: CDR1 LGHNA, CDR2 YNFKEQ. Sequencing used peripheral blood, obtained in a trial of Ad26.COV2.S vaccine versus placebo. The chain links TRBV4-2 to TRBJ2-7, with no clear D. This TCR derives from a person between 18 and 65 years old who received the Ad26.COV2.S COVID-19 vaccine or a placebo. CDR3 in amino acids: CASSQPGAAYEQYF. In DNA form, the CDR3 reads TGTGCCAGCAGCCAACCCGGAGCCGCCTACGAGCAGTACTTC.